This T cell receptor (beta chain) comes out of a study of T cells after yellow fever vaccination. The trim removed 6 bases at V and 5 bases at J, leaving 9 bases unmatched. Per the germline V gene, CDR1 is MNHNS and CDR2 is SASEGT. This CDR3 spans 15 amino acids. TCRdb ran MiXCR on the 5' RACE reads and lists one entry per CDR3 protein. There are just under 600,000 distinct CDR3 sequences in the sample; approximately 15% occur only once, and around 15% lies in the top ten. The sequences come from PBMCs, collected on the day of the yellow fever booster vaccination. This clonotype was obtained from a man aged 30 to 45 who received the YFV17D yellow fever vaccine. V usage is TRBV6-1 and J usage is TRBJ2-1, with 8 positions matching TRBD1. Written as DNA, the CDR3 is TGTGCCAGCAGATCTCCAGGGGGCGCGGACAATGAGCAGTTCTTC. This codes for CASRSPGGADNEQFF.